Listed below are T cell receptor beta chains from one sample, sequenced in a study of human T cells and chemical hapten exposure. TCRdb redid the calling of the RACE reads with MiXCR, one entry per CDR3 protein. The repertoire holds fewer than 150,000 distinct CDR3 sequences, with around 15% as singletons. The starting material was whole blood, obtained in connection with sensitization to the hapten diphenylcyclopropenone (DPC). Receptors were obtained from a man between 18 and 29 years old with alopecia areata. Some clones in this sample may be carry-over from other donors' samples. Both conserved end residues are part of each CDR3. Fields, in order: clone size, J gene, V gene, D gene, CDR3 DNA, CDR3 protein. A D gene is named only where the DNA matches it firmly. A clone size is listed for some rows: how often the clone was seen (once, few, many), or a class if it is expanded.

abundance: few; j_gene: TRBJ2-1; v_gene: TRBV20-1; d_gene: .; CDR3nt: TGCAGTGCTAGAGAAGTGGTGGGGCCATGGTTCAATGAGCAGTTCTTC; CDR3aa: CSAREVVGPWFNEQFF
abundance: few; j_gene: TRBJ2-5; v_gene: TRBV20-1; d_gene: .; CDR3nt: TGCAGTGCTCACCCGTGGGGGACTCAAGAGACCCAGTACTTC; CDR3aa: CSAHPWGTQETQYF
abundance: few; j_gene: TRBJ2-5; v_gene: TRBV7-2; d_gene: .; CDR3nt: TGTGCCAGCAGCTACTACCAAGAGACCCAGTACTTC; CDR3aa: CASSYYQETQYF
abundance: .; j_gene: TRBJ2-3; v_gene: TRBV20-1; d_gene: TRBD2; CDR3nt: TGCAGTGCTAGAGATGTTACTAGCGGGAGATATACAGATACGCAGTATTTT; CDR3aa: CSARDVTSGRYTDTQYF
abundance: .; j_gene: TRBJ2-3; v_gene: TRBV6-1; d_gene: .; CDR3nt: TGTGCCAGCAGTACCAGGGGTAGAACGGATACGCAGTATTTT; CDR3aa: CASSTRGRTDTQYF
abundance: few; j_gene: TRBJ1-1; v_gene: TRBV7-9; d_gene: .; CDR3nt: TGTGCCAGCAGCTCGGACGGGCCTGAAGCTTTCTTT; CDR3aa: CASSSDGPEAFF
abundance: many; j_gene: TRBJ1-6; v_gene: TRBV21-1; d_gene: .; CDR3nt: TGTGCCAGCAGCAAAGTGGCGTTCAAAAGGGGATCACCCCTCCACTTT; CDR3aa: CASSKVAFKRGSPLHF
abundance: .; j_gene: TRBJ2-3; v_gene: TRBV29-1; d_gene: .; CDR3nt: TGCAGCGTTGATGGGGGGGCCACAGATACGCAGTATTTT; CDR3aa: CSVDGGATDTQYF
abundance: few; j_gene: TRBJ2-3; v_gene: TRBV5-1; d_gene: .; CDR3nt: TGCGCCAGCAGCTTGTCGTCCTCCGCCACAGATACGCAGTATTTT; CDR3aa: CASSLSSSATDTQYF
abundance: few; j_gene: TRBJ2-1; v_gene: TRBV12-3/TRBV12-4; d_gene: .; CDR3nt: TGTGCCAGCAGTTTAAGGGTGCGGGACTCCCCCAATGAGCAGTTCTTC; CDR3aa: CASSLRVRDSPNEQFF
abundance: many; j_gene: TRBJ2-2; v_gene: TRBV4-3; d_gene: .; CDR3nt: TGCGCCAGCAGCCAAGAGTTACAGAACACCGGGGAGCTGTTTTTT; CDR3aa: CASSQELQNTGELFF
abundance: .; j_gene: TRBJ2-1; v_gene: TRBV20-1; d_gene: .; CDR3nt: TGCAGTGCGATCGGCTGGACAGCAATCTCCTACAATGAGCAGTTCTTC; CDR3aa: CSAIGWTAISYNEQFF
abundance: .; j_gene: TRBJ2-5; v_gene: TRBV6-2/TRBV6-3; d_gene: .; CDR3nt: TGTGCCAGCAGTTATCACAGCCCTCAAGAGACCCAGTACTTC; CDR3aa: CASSYHSPQETQYF
abundance: .; j_gene: TRBJ1-2; v_gene: TRBV2; d_gene: .; CDR3nt: TGTGCCAGCAGTGAAACAGGAATAGACGGCTACACCTTC; CDR3aa: CASSETGIDGYTF
abundance: .; j_gene: TRBJ1-1; v_gene: TRBV7-3; d_gene: TRBD1; CDR3nt: TGTGCCAGCAGCTTATTGGGACAGGGGGCATCGAACACTGAAGCTTTCTTT; CDR3aa: CASSLLGQGASNTEAFF
abundance: few; j_gene: TRBJ2-7; v_gene: TRBV4-2; d_gene: .; CDR3nt: TGTGCCAGCAGCCAAGGGGGCGCTGGGGACGAGCAGTACTTC; CDR3aa: CASSQGGAGDEQYF
abundance: .; j_gene: TRBJ2-1; v_gene: TRBV5-4; d_gene: TRBD2; CDR3nt: TGTGCCAGCAGTCGGGCGGGGGGCCGTTACAATGAGCAGTTCTTC; CDR3aa: CASSRAGGRYNEQFF
abundance: many; j_gene: TRBJ2-7; v_gene: TRBV4-1; d_gene: .; CDR3nt: TGCGCCAGCAGCCAAGGTTGGGGTTACGAGCAGTACTTC; CDR3aa: CASSQGWGYEQYF
abundance: few; j_gene: TRBJ2-1; v_gene: TRBV12-5; d_gene: .; CDR3nt: TGTGCTAGTGGTACCAACAATGAGCAGTTCTTC; CDR3aa: CASGTNNEQFF
abundance: .; j_gene: TRBJ1-1; v_gene: TRBV9; d_gene: .; CDR3nt: TGTGCCAGCAGCGAGGGAACCTTGAACACTGAAGCTTTCTTT; CDR3aa: CASSEGTLNTEAFF
abundance: .; j_gene: TRBJ1-5; v_gene: TRBV19; d_gene: .; CDR3nt: TGTGCCAGTAGTACCCGGGGGGCTGAAGGACGACCCCAGCATTTT; CDR3aa: CASSTRGAEGRPQHF
abundance: few; j_gene: TRBJ2-1; v_gene: TRBV13; d_gene: .; CDR3nt: TGTGCCAGCCGAATTGGAGGTGAGCAGTTCTTC; CDR3aa: CASRIGGEQFF
abundance: .; j_gene: TRBJ1-1; v_gene: TRBV28; d_gene: TRBD1; CDR3nt: TGTGCCAGCAGTCGGACAGGCTACACTGAAGCTTTCTTT; CDR3aa: CASSRTGYTEAFF
abundance: .; j_gene: TRBJ2-7; v_gene: TRBV11-3; d_gene: .; CDR3nt: TGTGCCAGCAGCTTTTATAGGAACCAGGGAAAAAGCTCCTACGAGCAGTACTTC; CDR3aa: CASSFYRNQGKSSYEQYF
abundance: .; j_gene: TRBJ1-5; v_gene: TRBV6-5; d_gene: .; CDR3nt: TGTGTCAGCAGACCCGCGGCGGGGTCCAATCAGCCCCAGCATTTT; CDR3aa: CVSRPAAGSNQPQHF
abundance: .; j_gene: TRBJ2-3; v_gene: TRBV21-1; d_gene: .; CDR3nt: TGTGCCAGCAGCAAAGAAGACGCCCCAGGAACAGATACGCAGTATTTT; CDR3aa: CASSKEDAPGTDTQYF
abundance: .; j_gene: TRBJ1-2; v_gene: TRBV10-1; d_gene: TRBD1; CDR3nt: TGCGCCAGCAGTCGGGACAGGGGCTATGGCTACACCTTC; CDR3aa: CASSRDRGYGYTF
abundance: many; j_gene: TRBJ1-1; v_gene: TRBV14; d_gene: .; CDR3nt: TGTGCCAGCAGCCAAGGTCTCCGAAACACTGAAGCTTTCTTT; CDR3aa: CASSQGLRNTEAFF
abundance: .; j_gene: TRBJ2-1; v_gene: TRBV29-1; d_gene: .; CDR3nt: TGCAGCGTCGACCATGAGCAGTTCTTC; CDR3aa: CSVDHEQFF
abundance: .; j_gene: TRBJ2-1; v_gene: TRBV20-1; d_gene: TRBD2; CDR3nt: TGCAGTGCTGCGCCGGGACTAGCGGCCTACAATGAGCAGTTCTTC; CDR3aa: CSAAPGLAAYNEQFF
abundance: few; j_gene: TRBJ2-2; v_gene: TRBV7-3; d_gene: .; CDR3nt: TGTGCCAGCAGCGCCCCAGGGACCGGGGAGCTGTTTTTT; CDR3aa: CASSAPGTGELFF
abundance: .; j_gene: TRBJ1-1; v_gene: TRBV6-2/TRBV6-3; d_gene: .; CDR3nt: TGTGCCAGCAGTTACACCGGGAACACTGAAGCTTTCTTT; CDR3aa: CASSYTGNTEAFF
abundance: many; j_gene: TRBJ1-5; v_gene: TRBV7-6; d_gene: .; CDR3nt: TGTGCCAGCAGCTTAGAGGGGGGGCGACGTAGCAATCAGCCCCAGCATTTT; CDR3aa: CASSLEGGRRSNQPQHF